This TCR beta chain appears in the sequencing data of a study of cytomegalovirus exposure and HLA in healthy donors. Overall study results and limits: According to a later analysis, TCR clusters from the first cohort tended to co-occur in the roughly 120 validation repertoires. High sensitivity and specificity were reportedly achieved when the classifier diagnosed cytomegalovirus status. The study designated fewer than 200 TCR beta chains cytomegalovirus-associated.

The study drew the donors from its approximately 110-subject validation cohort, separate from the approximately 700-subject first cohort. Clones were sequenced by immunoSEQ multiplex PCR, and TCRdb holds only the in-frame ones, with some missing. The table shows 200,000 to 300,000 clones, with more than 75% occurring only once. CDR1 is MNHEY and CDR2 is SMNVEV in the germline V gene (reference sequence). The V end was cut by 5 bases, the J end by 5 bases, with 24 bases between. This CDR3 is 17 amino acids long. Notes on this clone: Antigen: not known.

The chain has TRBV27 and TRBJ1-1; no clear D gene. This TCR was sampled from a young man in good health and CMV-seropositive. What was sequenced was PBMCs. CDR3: CASSPLGIGYEQTEAFF. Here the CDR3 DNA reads TGTGCCAGCAGTCCGCTGGGTATCGGCTACGAACAGACTGAAGCTTTCTTT.